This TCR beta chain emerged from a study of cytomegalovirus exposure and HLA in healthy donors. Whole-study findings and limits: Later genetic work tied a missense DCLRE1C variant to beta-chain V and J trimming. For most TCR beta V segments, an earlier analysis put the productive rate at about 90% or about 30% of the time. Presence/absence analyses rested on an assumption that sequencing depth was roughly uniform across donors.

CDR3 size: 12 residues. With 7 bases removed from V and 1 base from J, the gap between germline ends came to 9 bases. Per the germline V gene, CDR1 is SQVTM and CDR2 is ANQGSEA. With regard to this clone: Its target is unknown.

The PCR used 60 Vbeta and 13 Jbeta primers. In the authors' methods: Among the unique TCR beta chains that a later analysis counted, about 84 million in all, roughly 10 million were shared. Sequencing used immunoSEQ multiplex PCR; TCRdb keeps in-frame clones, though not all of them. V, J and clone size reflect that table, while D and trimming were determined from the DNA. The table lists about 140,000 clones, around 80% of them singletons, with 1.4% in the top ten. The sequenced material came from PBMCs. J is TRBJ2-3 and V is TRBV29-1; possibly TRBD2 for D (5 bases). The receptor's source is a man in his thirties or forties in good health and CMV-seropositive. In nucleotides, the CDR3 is TGCAGCGGCATCGGGGGCACAGATACGCAGTATTTT. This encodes CSGIGGTDTQYF.